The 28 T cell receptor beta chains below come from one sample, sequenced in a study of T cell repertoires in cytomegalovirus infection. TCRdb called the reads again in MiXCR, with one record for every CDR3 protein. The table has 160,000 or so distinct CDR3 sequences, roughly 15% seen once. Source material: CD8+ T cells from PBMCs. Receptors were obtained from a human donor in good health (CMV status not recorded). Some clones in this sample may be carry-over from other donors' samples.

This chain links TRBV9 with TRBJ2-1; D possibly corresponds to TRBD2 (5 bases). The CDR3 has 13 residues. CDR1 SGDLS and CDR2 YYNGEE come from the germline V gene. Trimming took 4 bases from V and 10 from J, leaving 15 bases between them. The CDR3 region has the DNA TGTGCCAGCAGCTTGGGTAATCGGGAAGAGCAGTTCTTC. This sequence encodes CASSLGNREEQFF.

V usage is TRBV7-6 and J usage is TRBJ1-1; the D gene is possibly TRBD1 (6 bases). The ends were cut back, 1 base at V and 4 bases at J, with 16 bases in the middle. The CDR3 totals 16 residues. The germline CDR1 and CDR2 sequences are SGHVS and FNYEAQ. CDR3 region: CASSLGPGAFGTEAFF. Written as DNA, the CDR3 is TGTGCCAGCAGCTTAGGTCCGGGGGCATTTGGCACTGAAGCTTTCTTT.

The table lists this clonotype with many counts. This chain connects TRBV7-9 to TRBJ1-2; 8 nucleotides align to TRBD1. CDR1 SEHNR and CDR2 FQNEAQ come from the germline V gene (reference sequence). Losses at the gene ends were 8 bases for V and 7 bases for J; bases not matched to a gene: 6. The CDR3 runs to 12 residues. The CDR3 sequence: CASGTGGTGYTF. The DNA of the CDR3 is TGTGCCAGCGGAACAGGGGGAACTGGCTACACCTTC.

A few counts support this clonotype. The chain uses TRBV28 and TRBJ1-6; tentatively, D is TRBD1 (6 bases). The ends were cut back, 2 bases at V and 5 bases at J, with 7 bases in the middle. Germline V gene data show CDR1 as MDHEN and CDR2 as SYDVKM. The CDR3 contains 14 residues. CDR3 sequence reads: CASSLGDNNSPLHF. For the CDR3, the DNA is TGTGCCAGCAGTTTAGGGGACAATAATTCACCCCTCCACTTT.

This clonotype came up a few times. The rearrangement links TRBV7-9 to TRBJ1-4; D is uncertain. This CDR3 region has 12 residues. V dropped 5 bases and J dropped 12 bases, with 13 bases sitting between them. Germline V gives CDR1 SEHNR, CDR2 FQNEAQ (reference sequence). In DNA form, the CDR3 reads TGTGCCAGCAGCACCTCAGACCTTGAACTGTTTTTT. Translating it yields CASSTSDLELFF.

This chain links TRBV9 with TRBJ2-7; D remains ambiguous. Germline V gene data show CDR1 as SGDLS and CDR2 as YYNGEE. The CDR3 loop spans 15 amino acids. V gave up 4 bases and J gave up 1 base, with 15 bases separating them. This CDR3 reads CASSSEVSQSYEQYF. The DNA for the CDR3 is TGTGCCAGCAGCTCAGAGGTCAGTCAATCCTACGAGCAGTACTTC.

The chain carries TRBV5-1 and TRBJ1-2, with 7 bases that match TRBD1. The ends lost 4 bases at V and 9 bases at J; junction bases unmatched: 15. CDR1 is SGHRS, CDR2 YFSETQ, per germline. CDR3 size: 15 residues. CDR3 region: CASSPTFSGQRRYTF. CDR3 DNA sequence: TGCGCCAGCAGCCCGACCTTCTCGGGACAGCGACGCTACACCTTC.

CDR3 DNA sequence: TGTGCCAGCAGCAACGGACTATTAAACTCCTACGAGCAGTACTTC. It specifies CASSNGLLNSYEQYF. The gene calls are TRBV6-5 and TRBJ2-7; the D gene is possibly TRBD2 (6 bases). The CDR3 runs 15 residues. The germline V gene has CDR1 MNHEY and CDR2 SVGAGI. Deletions cut 6 bases from V and 0 bases from J, with 15 bases between.

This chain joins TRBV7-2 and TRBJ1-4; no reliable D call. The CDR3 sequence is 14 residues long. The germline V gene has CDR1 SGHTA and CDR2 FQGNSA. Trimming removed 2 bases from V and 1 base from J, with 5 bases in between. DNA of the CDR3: TGTGCCAGCAGCTTATTGGGAACTAATGAAAAACTGTTTTTT. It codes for CASSLLGTNEKLFF.

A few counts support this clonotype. The chain's CDR3 is CASSLGTSKSNEQFF. In nucleotides, the CDR3 is TGTGCCAGCAGTTTAGGGACTAGTAAATCGAATGAGCAGTTCTTC. The chain combines TRBV28 with TRBJ2-1, with 8 bases that match TRBD2. The CDR3 extends over 15 amino acids. V trimming: 2 bases; J trimming: 7 bases; junction bases outside the gene matches: 7. Germline values: CDR1 MDHEN, CDR2 SYDVKM.

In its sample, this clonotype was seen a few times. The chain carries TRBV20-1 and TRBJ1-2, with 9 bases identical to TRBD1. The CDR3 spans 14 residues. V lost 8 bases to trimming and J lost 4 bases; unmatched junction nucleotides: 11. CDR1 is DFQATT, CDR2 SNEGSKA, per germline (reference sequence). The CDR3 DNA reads TGCAGTACCCTGACAGGGGGAAATGCCTATGGCTACACCTTC. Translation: CSTLTGGNAYGYTF.

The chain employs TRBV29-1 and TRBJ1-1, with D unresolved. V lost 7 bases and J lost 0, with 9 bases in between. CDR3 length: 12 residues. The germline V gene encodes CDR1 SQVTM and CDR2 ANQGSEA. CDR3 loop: CSATVMNTEAFF. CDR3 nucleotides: TGCAGCGCCACAGTGATGAACACTGAAGCTTTCTTT.

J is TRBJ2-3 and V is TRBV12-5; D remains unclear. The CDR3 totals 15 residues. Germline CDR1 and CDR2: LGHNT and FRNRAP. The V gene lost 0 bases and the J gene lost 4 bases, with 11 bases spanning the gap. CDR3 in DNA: TGTGCTAGTGGTTTGGTTGTGAACCTCCCAGATACGCAGTATTTT. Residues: CASGLVVNLPDTQYF.

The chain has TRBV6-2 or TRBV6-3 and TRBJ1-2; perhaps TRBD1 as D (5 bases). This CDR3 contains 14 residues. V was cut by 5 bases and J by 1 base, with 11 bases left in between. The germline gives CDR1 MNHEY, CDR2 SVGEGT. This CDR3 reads CASSRRDGNYGYTF. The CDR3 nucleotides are TGTGCCAGCAGTCGGCGGGACGGTAACTATGGCTACACCTTC.

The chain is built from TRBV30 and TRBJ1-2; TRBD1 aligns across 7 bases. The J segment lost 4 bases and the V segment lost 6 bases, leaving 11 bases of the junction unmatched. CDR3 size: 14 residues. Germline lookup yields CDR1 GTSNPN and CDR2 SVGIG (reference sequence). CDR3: CACHRQGGTYGYTF. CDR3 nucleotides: TGTGCCTGCCACCGACAGGGAGGCACCTATGGCTACACCTTC.

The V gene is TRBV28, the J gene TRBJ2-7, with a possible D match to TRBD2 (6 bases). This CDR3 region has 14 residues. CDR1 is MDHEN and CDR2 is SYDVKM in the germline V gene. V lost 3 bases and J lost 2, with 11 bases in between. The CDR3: CASSLIAGPYEQYF. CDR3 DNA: TGTGCCAGCAGTTTGATCGCGGGACCCTACGAGCAGTACTTC.

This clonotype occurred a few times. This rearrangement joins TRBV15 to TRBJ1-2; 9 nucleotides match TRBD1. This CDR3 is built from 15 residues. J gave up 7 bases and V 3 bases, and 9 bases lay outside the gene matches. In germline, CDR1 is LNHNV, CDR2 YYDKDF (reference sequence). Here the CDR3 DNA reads TGTGCCACCAGCAGGGGCGACAGGGGGTTTTCTGGCTACACCTTC. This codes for CATSRGDRGFSGYTF.

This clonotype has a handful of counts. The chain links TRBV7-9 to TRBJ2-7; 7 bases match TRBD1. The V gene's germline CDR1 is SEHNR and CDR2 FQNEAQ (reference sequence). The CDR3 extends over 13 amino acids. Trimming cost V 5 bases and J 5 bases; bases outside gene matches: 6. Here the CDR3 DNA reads TGTGCCAGCAGCCATGGACAGGTAGACGAGCAGTACTTC. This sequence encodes CASSHGQVDEQYF.

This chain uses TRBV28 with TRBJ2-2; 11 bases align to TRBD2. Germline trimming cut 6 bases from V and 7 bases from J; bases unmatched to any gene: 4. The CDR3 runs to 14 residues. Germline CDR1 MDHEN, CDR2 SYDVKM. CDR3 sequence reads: CASSVSGRVGELFF. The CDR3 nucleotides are TGTGCCAGCAGCGTTAGCGGGAGGGTCGGGGAGCTGTTTTTT.

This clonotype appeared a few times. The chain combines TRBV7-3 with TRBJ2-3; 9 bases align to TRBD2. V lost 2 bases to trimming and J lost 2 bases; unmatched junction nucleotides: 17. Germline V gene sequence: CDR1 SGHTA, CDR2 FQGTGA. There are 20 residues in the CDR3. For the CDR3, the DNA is TGTGCCAGCAGCTTACCGGGTGGGCTAGCGGGGACCTCCCTCACAGATACGCAGTATTTT. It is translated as CASSLPGGLAGTSLTDTQYF.

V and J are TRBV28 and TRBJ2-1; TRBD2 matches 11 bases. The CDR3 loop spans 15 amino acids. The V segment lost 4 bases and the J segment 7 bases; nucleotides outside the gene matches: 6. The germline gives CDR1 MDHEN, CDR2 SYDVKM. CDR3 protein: CASSSPGLAVNEQFF. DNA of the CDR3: TGTGCCAGCAGTTCACCGGGACTAGCGGTTAATGAGCAGTTCTTC.

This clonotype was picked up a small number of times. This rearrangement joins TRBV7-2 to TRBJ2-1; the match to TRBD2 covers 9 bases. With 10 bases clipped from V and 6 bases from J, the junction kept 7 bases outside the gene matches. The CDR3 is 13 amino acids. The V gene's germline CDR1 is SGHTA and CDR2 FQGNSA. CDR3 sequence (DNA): TGTGCCACACTGCGGGGGGGCCCCAATGAGCAGTTCTTC. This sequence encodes CATLRGGPNEQFF.

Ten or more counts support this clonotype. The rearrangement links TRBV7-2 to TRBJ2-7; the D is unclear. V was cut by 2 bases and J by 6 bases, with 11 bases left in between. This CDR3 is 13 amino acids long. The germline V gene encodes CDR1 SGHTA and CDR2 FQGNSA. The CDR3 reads CASSLTELGEQYF. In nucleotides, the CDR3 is TGTGCCAGCAGCTTAACAGAATTAGGCGAGCAGTACTTC.

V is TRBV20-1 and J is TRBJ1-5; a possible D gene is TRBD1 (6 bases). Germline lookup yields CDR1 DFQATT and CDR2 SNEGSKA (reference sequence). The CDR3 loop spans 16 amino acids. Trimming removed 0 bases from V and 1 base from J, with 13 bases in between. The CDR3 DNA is TGCAGTGCTAGAGATGGGGGGCCAGGGAGCAATCAGCCCCAGCATTTT. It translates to CSARDGGPGSNQPQHF.

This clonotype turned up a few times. The DNA of the CDR3 is TGTGCCAGCAGTTTATCTTGGAACACTGAAGCTTTCTTT. Translated, it gives CASSLSWNTEAFF. The chain recombines TRBV28 with TRBJ1-1; no reliable D call. The CDR3 has 13 residues. Trimming took 1 base from V and 1 from J, leaving 4 bases between them. Germline CDR1 reads MDHEN; CDR2 reads SYDVKM.

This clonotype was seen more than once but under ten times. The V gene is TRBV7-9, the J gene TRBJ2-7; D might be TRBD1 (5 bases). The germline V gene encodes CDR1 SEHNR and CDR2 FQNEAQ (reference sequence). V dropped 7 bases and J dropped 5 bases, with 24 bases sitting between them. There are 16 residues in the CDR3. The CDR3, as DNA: TGTGCCAGCACCGGTTGGTCGGGCAGGGAAATGGACGAGCAGTACTTC. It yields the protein CASTGWSGREMDEQYF.

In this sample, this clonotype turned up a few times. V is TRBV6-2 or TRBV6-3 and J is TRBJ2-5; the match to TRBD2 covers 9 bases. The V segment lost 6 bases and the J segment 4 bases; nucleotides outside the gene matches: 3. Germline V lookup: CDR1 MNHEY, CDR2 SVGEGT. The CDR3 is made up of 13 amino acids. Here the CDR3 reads CASRELAGETQYF. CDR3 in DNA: TGTGCCAGCAGAGAACTAGCGGGAGAGACCCAGTACTTC.

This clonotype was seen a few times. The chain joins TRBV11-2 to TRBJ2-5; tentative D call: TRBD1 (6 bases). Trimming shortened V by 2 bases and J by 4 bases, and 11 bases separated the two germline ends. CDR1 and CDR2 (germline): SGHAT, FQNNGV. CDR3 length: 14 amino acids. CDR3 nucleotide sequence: TGTGCCAGCAGCTTAAGTCCAGGGGCAGAGACCCAGTACTTC. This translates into CASSLSPGAETQYF.